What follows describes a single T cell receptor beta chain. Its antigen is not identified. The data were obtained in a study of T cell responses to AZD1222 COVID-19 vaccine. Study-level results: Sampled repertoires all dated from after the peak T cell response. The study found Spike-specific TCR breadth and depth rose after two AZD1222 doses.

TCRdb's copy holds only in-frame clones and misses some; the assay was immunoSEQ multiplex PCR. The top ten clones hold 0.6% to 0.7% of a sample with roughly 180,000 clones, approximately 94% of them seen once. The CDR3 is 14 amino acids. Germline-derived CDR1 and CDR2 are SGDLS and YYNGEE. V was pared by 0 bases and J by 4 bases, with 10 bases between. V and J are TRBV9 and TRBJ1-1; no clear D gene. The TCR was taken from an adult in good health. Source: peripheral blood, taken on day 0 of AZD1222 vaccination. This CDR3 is CASSVGHLGTEAFF. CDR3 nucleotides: TGTGCCAGCAGCGTAGGTCATTTAGGCACTGAAGCTTTCTTT.